Listed below are T cell receptor beta chains from one sample, sequenced in a study of immune evolution from preneoplasia to lung adenocarcinoma. Measured with immunoSEQ multiplex PCR; TCRdb has only the in-frame clones, and not every one. The sample contains more than 8,000 clones, 60% to 85% of which appear only once. Sequencing was done on a sample of FFPE minimally invasive lung adenocarcinoma tissue. These receptors were obtained from a person between 65 and 79 years old with lung adenocarcinoma. Some clones in this sample may be carry-over from other donors' samples. Both conserved end residues are part of each CDR3. The D gene is left open where the match is weak.

>TRBJ2-1|.|TRBV7-9
CASSPTAPGNNEQFF
>TRBJ1-3|.|TRBV28
CASGGANTIYF
>TRBJ2-3|TRBD1|TRBV6-1
CASSEGTGGTDTQYF
>TRBJ2-6|.|TRBV11-2
CASSLWSSGANVLTF
>TRBJ1-4|TRBD1|TRBV30
CAWSPRTGVGEKLFF
>TRBJ1-6|.|TRBV30
CAWSATGEYSPLHF
>TRBJ2-7|.|TRBV18
CASSLNRDEQYF
>TRBJ2-2|.|TRBV5-1
CASSLEGVNTGELFF
>TRBJ2-3|TRBD2|TRBV7-3
CASSPGTGGDTQYF
>TRBJ1-1|TRBD1|TRBV2
CASSGTGGENTEAFF
>TRBJ1-4|.|TRBV19
CASSGTFLEKLFF
>TRBJ2-3|.|TRBV29-1
CSVDRGASTDTQYF
>TRBJ1-6|.|TRBV6-5
CASSRDYSYNSPLHF
>TRBJ2-3|.|TRBV28
CASEDSGTDTQYF
>TRBJ1-6|.|TRBV11-2
CASSLDRQGPLHF
>TRBJ2-2|TRBD1|TRBV9
CASSVDSQGVIGELFF
>TRBJ2-1|.|TRBV6-1
CASSVWGRGNEQFF
>TRBJ2-7|TRBD2|TRBV7-2
CASKAGSRNEQYF
>TRBJ1-1|.|TRBV6-4
CAGKRIGGQEAFF
>.|.|TRBV2
CASSAGPGGEQYF
>TRBJ2-3|.|TRBV2
CASGRGYTDTQYF
>TRBJ2-1|.|TRBV7-7
CASSLGPAYNEQFF
>TRBJ1-5|.|TRBV4-1
CASSQGGSRLNQPQHF
>TRBJ2-7|.|TRBV6-5
CASSYMWEDGYEQYF
>TRBJ1-1|.|TRBV30
CAWSRAGTNTEAFF
>TRBJ1-4|.|TRBV30
CAWSVHEDEKLFF
>TRBJ2-5|.|TRBV27
CASTGGKTQYF
>TRBJ2-1|.|TRBV2
CASRGLLREGEQFF
>TRBJ2-3|.|TRBV5-1
CASTLGVGTDTQYF
>TRBJ2-1|.|TRBV18
CASSWSSQSNEQFF
>TRBJ1-3|.|TRBV4-1
CASSQAAGNTIYF
>TRBJ2-7|.|TRBV9
CASSVESAMGEQYF
>TRBJ2-5|.|TRBV29-1
CSDRGGGGTQYF
>TRBJ1-5|TRBD1|TRBV15
CATSTWDRGDQPQHF
>TRBJ2-5|.|TRBV30
CAWSIIEETQYF
>TRBJ2-6|.|TRBV5-1
CASSGQGANVLTF
>TRBJ2-2|TRBD1|TRBV19
CASSIQGANTGELFF
>TRBJ1-1|.|TRBV6-5
CASSRMRDTEAFF
>TRBJ2-7|.|TRBV7-6
CASSQDQFSYEQYF
>TRBJ1-5|.|TRBV19
CASSNRQGNQPQHF
>TRBJ1-2|.|TRBV14
CASSQEKGSGYGYTF
>TRBJ2-1|TRBD2|TRBV18
CASSPGTSANNEQFF
>TRBJ2-3|TRBD1|TRBV5-1
CASSPDTTTGSTDTQYF
>TRBJ2-5|.|TRBV5-1
CASSPPHNQETQYF
>TRBJ2-3|.|TRBV4-1
CASSHLGADTQYF
>TRBJ2-5|.|TRBV7-3
CASSFGPEETQYF
>TRBJ2-3|.|TRBV28
CASSTYQETTDTQYF
>TRBJ1-5|.|TRBV19
CASRPGKNRQPQHF
>TRBJ1-1|.|TRBV7-9
CASSSDREGFF
>TRBJ2-6|.|TRBV7-3
CASSGRASGANVLTF
>TRBJ1-3|TRBD1|TRBV7-9
CASSVDRERGNTIYF
>TRBJ1-6|TRBD1|TRBV19
CASSPGGTGNSPLHF
>TRBJ2-7|.|TRBV7-3
CASSLGPRPYEQYF
>TRBJ2-5|TRBD2|TRBV4-2
CASSQDRGWGTSGSSETQYF